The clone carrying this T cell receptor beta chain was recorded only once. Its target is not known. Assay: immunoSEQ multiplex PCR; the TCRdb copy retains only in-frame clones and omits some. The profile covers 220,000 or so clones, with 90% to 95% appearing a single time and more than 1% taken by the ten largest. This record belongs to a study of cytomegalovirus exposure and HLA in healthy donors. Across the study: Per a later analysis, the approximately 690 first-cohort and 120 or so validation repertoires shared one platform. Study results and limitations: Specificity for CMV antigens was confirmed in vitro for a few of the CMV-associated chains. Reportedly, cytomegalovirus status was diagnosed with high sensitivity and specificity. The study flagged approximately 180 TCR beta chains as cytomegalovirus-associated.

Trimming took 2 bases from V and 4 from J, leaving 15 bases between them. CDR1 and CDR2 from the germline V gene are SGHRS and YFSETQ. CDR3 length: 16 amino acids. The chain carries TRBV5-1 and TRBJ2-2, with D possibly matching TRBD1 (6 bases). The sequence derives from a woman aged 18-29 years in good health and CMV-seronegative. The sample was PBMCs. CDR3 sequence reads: CASSLLQGTVTGELFF. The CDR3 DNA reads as TGCGCCAGCAGCTTACTACAGGGTACTGTCACCGGGGAGCTGTTTTTT.